These 20 T cell receptor beta chains were all obtained from the same sample, sequenced in a study of siplizumab effects on memory and regulatory T cells. The assay was immunoSEQ multiplex PCR, and TCRdb's table has in-frame clones only and misses some. The table has around 100,000 clones, roughly 94% seen once; the top ten hold around 0.3%. Sequencing was carried out using non-Treg CD4+ T cells sorted from blood. These receptors were collected from a human donor in good health.

The chain couples TRBV6-6 to TRBJ1-4, with D uncertain. V lost 6 bases and J 0 bases, leaving 8 bases between the germline ends. The CDR3 contains 14 residues. CDR1 is MNHNY, CDR2 SVGAGI, per germline (reference sequence). The CDR3 is CASRLSSTNEKLFF. The CDR3 DNA is TGTGCCAGCAGGTTGAGTTCAACTAATGAAAAACTGTTTTTT.

The genes are TRBV5-4 and TRBJ1-3, with TRBD1 matching over 9 bases. V gave up 4 bases and J gave up 5 bases; unmatched junction bases: 4. CDR3 length equals 14 residues. Germline lookup yields CDR1 SGHNT and CDR2 YYREEE (reference sequence). The CDR3 nucleotides read TGTGCCAGCAGCCCCGGACAGGGGAGAAACACCATATATTTT. Its translation: CASSPGQGRNTIYF.

This chain links TRBV6-5 with TRBJ1-2, with 9 bases that match TRBD1. The CDR3 is 14 amino acids. V lost 5 bases and J lost 4; bases outside the gene matches: 5. The germline gives CDR1 MNHEY, CDR2 SVGAGI. The CDR3 reads CASSHPGQGYGYTF. In DNA, the CDR3 is TGTGCCAGCAGTCACCCGGGACAGGGCTATGGCTACACCTTC.

As DNA, the CDR3 is TGTGCCAGCAGTTTCTCCAGCTGCGGATACTTC. Protein: CASSFSSCGYF. This chain joins TRBV27 and TRBJ2-5; D uncertain. Per germline, CDR1 MNHEY and CDR2 SMNVEV (reference sequence). The V and J ends lost 3 bases and 14 bases respectively, with 13 bases between them. The CDR3 spans 11 residues.

This clone was observed a few times. The genes are TRBV18 and TRBJ1-2, with D possibly matching TRBD1 (6 bases). CDR1 is KGHSH, CDR2 LQKENI, per germline. Trimming took off 3 bases at V and 9 bases at J, with 11 bases between the two ends. This CDR3 region has 12 residues. In DNA form, the CDR3 reads TGTGCCAGCTCACCTCCAGACAGGAGCTACACCTTC. Protein: CASSPPDRSYTF.

The rearrangement links TRBV21-1 to TRBJ2-1; the tabulated D call, TRBD2, remains unverified against the DNA. TRBV21-1 is deemed a pseudogene. CDR3 length equals 19 residues. This CDR3 reads CASSKGERGARLDGLEQFF. CDR3 nucleotides: TGTGCCAGCAGCAAAGGCGAGCGGGGGGCCCGCCTGGATGGTTTAGAGCAGTTCTTC.

This clone came up once. The chain links TRBV25-1 to TRBJ2-7, with 8 bases aligning to TRBD1. V shed 2 bases and J 3 bases; nucleotides not matched to a gene: 9. The germline gives CDR1 MGHDK, CDR2 SYGVNS. The CDR3 spans 16 residues. The CDR3: CASSELGTGKYYEQYF. For the CDR3, the DNA is TGTGCCAGCAGTGAACTCGGGACAGGAAAATACTACGAGCAGTACTTC.

The rearrangement joins TRBV11-2 to TRBJ2-3; 13 bases are a match to TRBD2. V shed 6 bases and J 5 bases; nucleotides not matched to a gene: 5. Germline loops: CDR1 SGHAT, CDR2 FQNNGV. CDR3 size: 15 residues. CDR3 nucleotides: TGTGCCAGCAGTTCGGGACTAGCGGGACGAGATACGCAGTATTTT. Residues: CASSSGLAGRDTQYF.

The chain combines TRBV5-1 with TRBJ2-3; tentatively, D is TRBD1 (6 bases). The CDR3 has 14 amino acids. The ends were cut back, 0 bases at V and 2 bases at J, with 7 bases in the middle. Germline lookup yields CDR1 SGHRS and CDR2 YFSETQ. This CDR3 is CASSLGTDTDTQYF. The CDR3 nucleotides read TGCGCCAGCAGCTTGGGGACAGACACAGATACGCAGTATTTT. The entire variable domain, with the rest obtained from reference TRBV5-1 and TRBJ2-3, is as follows: KAGVTQTPRYLIKTRGQQVTLSCSPISGHRSVSWYQQTPGQGLQFLFEYFSETQRNKGNFPGRFSGRQFSNSRSEMNVSTLELGDSALYLCASSLGTDTDTQYFGPGTRLTVL.

The CDR3 DNA reads as TGTGCCAGCAGCTTAGAAGATACAGGCAAGCAACTGTTTTTT. Its protein is CASSLEDTGKQLFF. This sequence joins TRBV7-9 and TRBJ1-4, with D possibly matching TRBD1 (5 bases). Per germline, CDR1 SEHNR and CDR2 FQNEAQ (reference sequence). The CDR3 is 14 amino acids. Trimming shortened V by 1 base and J by 12 bases, and 15 bases separated the two germline ends.

This clone has only a few counts. The chain carries TRBV30 and TRBJ1-1; D is possibly TRBD1 (5 bases). V shed 0 bases and J shed 3 bases, with 14 bases lying between them. Germline V lookup: CDR1 GTSNPN, CDR2 SVGIG (reference sequence). CDR3 length: 15 residues. This CDR3 is CAWSVLRGGDTEAFF. In DNA form, the CDR3 reads TGTGCCTGGAGTGTATTGCGGGGCGGGGACACTGAAGCTTTCTTT.

This chain uses TRBV5-1 with TRBJ1-3, with TRBD1 matching over 7 bases. The CDR3 is 13 residues long. CDR1 SGHRS and CDR2 YFSETQ come from the germline V gene. Germline trimming cut 6 bases from V and 4 bases from J; bases unmatched to any gene: 4. The chain's CDR3 is CASTGTEGNTIYF. CDR3 in DNA: TGCGCCAGCACCGGGACAGAGGGAAACACCATATATTTT.

CDR3 DNA: TGTGCCAGCAGCCTGACAGGGGGCGGCACTGAAGCTTTCTTT. Translation: CASSLTGGGTEAFF. The chain links TRBV2 to TRBJ1-1, with 10 bases aligning to TRBD1. V lost 6 bases, J lost 4 bases, and 5 bases stayed unmatched. Germline loops: CDR1 SNHLY, CDR2 FYNNEI. CDR3 length: 14 amino acids.

The V gene is TRBV19, the J gene TRBJ2-3, with 7 bases aligning to TRBD2. CDR1 is LNHDA and CDR2 is SQIVND in the germline V gene (reference sequence). There are 14 residues in the CDR3. Trimming took 5 bases from V and 6 from J; bases not matched to a gene: 8. CDR3 amino acids: CASSLGLGTDTQYF. The CDR3 coding sequence is TGTGCCAGTAGTCTAGGACTAGGGACGGATACGCAGTATTTT.

V is TRBV6-9 and J is TRBJ1-1; D unresolved. V was trimmed by 7 bases and J by 5 bases, leaving 8 bases between them. Germline lookup yields CDR1 MNHGY and CDR2 SVAAGI. This CDR3 contains 11 residues. The CDR3 region has the DNA TGTGCCAGCACCCGGCAGACTGAAGCTTTCTTT. Protein sequence: CASTRQTEAFF.

The CDR3: CAISVSVGPYEQYF. The CDR3 bases are TGTGCCATCAGTGTTTCCGTGGGGCCCTACGAGCAGTACTTC. V usage is TRBV10-3 and J usage is TRBJ2-7, with a weak D call TRBD1 (5 bases). V shed 4 bases and J shed 2 bases, with 12 bases lying between them. This CDR3 has 14 amino acids. Germline loops: CDR1 ENHRY, CDR2 SYGVKD.

The chain combines TRBV11-2 with TRBJ2-2; D remains unclear. This CDR3 is 13 amino acids long. V lost 1 base, J lost 7 bases, and 7 bases lay in between. Germline CDR1 and CDR2: SGHAT and FQNNGV. The CDR3: CASSLVRGGELFF. The CDR3 bases are TGTGCCAGCAGCTTAGTTCGAGGCGGGGAGCTGTTTTTT.

This clone was recorded once. The chain couples TRBV19 to TRBJ1-5; D remains unclear. V was trimmed by 5 bases and J by 0 bases, leaving 11 bases between them. This CDR3 is built from 15 residues. CDR1 LNHDA and CDR2 SQIVND come from the germline V gene (reference sequence). CDR3 in amino acids: CASSSWGDSNQPQHF. DNA of the CDR3: TGTGCCAGTAGTTCCTGGGGAGATAGCAATCAGCCCCAGCATTTT.

The chain couples TRBV9 to TRBJ1-3; D is perhaps TRBD1 (6 bases). V was cut by 2 bases and J by 1 base, with 16 bases left in between. The CDR3 is 17 amino acids. Germline values: CDR1 SGDLS, CDR2 YYNGEE. CDR3 region: CASSVGGALLSGNTIYF. Here the CDR3 DNA reads TGTGCCAGCAGCGTTGGGGGGGCTCTATTGTCTGGAAACACCATATATTTT.

This clone was detected only a few times. The chain uses TRBV11-2 and TRBJ2-3; a possible D gene is TRBD2 (6 bases). The CDR3 covers 17 residues. V lost 3 bases, J lost 0 bases, and 16 bases lay in between. The germline CDR1 and CDR2 sequences are SGHAT and FQNNGV. The chain's CDR3 is CASSFHRGSRSTDTQYF. In DNA form, the CDR3 reads TGTGCCAGCAGCTTCCACCGGGGGTCCCGGAGCACAGATACGCAGTATTTT.